This T cell receptor (beta chain) derives from a study of cytomegalovirus exposure and HLA in healthy donors. Study-level results: At a 0.05 false discovery rate, a later analysis found approximately 15,000 TCR beta sequences to be associated with HLA alleles. Some V segments, including TRBV6-2 and TRBV6-3, were excluded as indistinguishable. Later analysis demonstrated an association between a missense DCLRE1C variant and TCR beta V- and J-gene trimming.

PCR employed 60 Vbeta and 13 Jbeta primers. Profiled with immunoSEQ multiplex PCR; TCRdb holds only in-frame clones, not every one. The sample includes roughly 130,000 clones, 84% of them seen just once. Note on this clone: What it recognizes is unknown.

With 4 bases removed from V and 6 bases from J, the gap between germline ends came to 13 bases. The CDR3 extends over 15 amino acids. Germline V gene sequence: CDR1 MNHEY, CDR2 SVGAGI. The sequencing sample was made of PBMCs. This TCR was sampled from a woman under 30 in good health and CMV-seropositive. J is TRBJ1-6 and V is TRBV6-5, with a tentative D call TRBD1 (6 bases). The CDR3 nucleotides are TGTGCCAGCAGTTTATCACAGGGTAGTAATTCACCCCTCCACTTT. It yields the protein CASSLSQGSNSPLHF.